This TCR beta chain was sequenced during a study of blood T cell repertoires in COVID-19. Assay used: immunoSEQ multiplex PCR; TCRdb lists only in-frame clones, some missing. The sample yields more than 150,000 clones, about four fifths seen once. The CDR3 spans 15 residues. V gene TRBV12-1 combines with J gene TRBJ2-7; TRBD2 was called by the table and not checked on the DNA. TRBV12-1 is termed a pseudogene. The sequencing input was peripheral blood. The clonotype comes from a woman aged 80 or over with acute or convalescent COVID-19. CDR3: CASSPIRVLGYEQYF. In DNA, the CDR3 is TGTGCCAGCAGCCCCATTCGAGTCCTAGGATACGAGCAGTACTTC.